These 20 T cell receptor beta chains came from one sample sequenced in a study of blood T cell repertoires in COVID-19. The assay was immunoSEQ multiplex PCR, and TCRdb's table has in-frame clones only and misses some. The data hold about 130,000 clones, with about four fifths observed a single time. The sequenced sample consisted of peripheral blood. These receptor sequences come from a man in his forties with active or convalescent COVID-19.

This chain uses TRBV6-1 with TRBJ1-6, with 7 bases that match TRBD1. CDR1 and CDR2 from the germline V gene are MNHNS and SASEGT. With V trimmed by 2 bases and J by 9 bases, 16 bases remained unmatched. The CDR3 is 18 amino acids. The CDR3 spells CASSERGSRRGQFSPLHF. CDR3 in DNA: TGTGCCAGCAGTGAAAGGGGGTCTAGGAGGGGACAGTTTTCACCCCTCCACTTT.

The chain is built from TRBV19 and TRBJ1-4; weak D call: TRBD1 (5 bases). The V end lost 3 bases, the J end lost 5 bases, and 16 bases lay between the germline ends. The V gene's germline CDR1 is LNHDA and CDR2 SQIVND (reference sequence). The CDR3 contains 16 residues. CDR3 in DNA: TGTGCCAGTAGTATTTCAGGAAGGGGATTGAATGAAAAACTGTTTTTT. It yields the protein CASSISGRGLNEKLFF.

The V and J genes are TRBV29-1 and TRBJ1-2; D ambiguous. V lost 6 bases and J 2 bases, leaving 16 bases between the germline ends. The length of the CDR3 is 14 residues. Germline assignment: CDR1 SQVTM and CDR2 ANQGSEA. The CDR3 sequence: CSVGSFGGNYGYTF. The CDR3 coding sequence is TGCAGCGTGGGCTCCTTCGGAGGCAACTATGGCTACACCTTC. Combining the CDR3 with reference TRBV29-1 and TRBJ1-2 gives the whole variable domain SAVISQKPSRDICQRGTSLTIQCQVDSQVTMMFWYRQQPGQSLTLIATANQGSEATYESGFVIDKFPISRPNLTFSTLTVSNMSPEDSSIYLCSVGSFGGNYGYTFGSGTRLTVV.

The V call is TRBV25-1, the J call TRBJ1-1, with TRBD1 matching over 8 bases. Germline loops: CDR1 MGHDK, CDR2 SYGVNS. V was pared by 4 bases and J by 10 bases, with 5 bases of the junction left unmatched. This CDR3 has 12 residues. CDR3 coding DNA: TGTGCCAGCAGTGCAAACAGGGGGTCAGCTTTCTTT. Translation gives CASSANRGSAFF.

The CDR3 here is CASSLAENSPLHF. The CDR3 bases are TGTGCCAGCAGCTTGGCAGAAAATTCACCCCTCCACTTT. V gene TRBV7-2 combines with J gene TRBJ1-6; D gene unclear. The V gene lost 3 bases and the J gene lost 7 bases, with 7 bases spanning the gap. The CDR3 is made up of 13 amino acids. Looked up from germline, CDR1 is SGHTA and CDR2 is FQGNSA.

This clone was counted once. The V and J genes are TRBV19 and TRBJ2-3, with 9 bases aligning to TRBD2. CDR1 LNHDA and CDR2 SQIVND come from the germline V gene (reference sequence). J lost 0 bases, V lost 10 bases, and 5 bases had no gene match. This CDR3 contains 14 residues. CDR3 bases: TGTGCCACACGACTAGCGGCTAGCACAGATACGCAGTATTTT. Residues: CATRLAASTDTQYF.

This clone was observed a single time. The J gene is TRBJ1-4, the V gene TRBV18; 7 nucleotides align to TRBD1. Trimming removed 2 bases from V and 4 bases from J; junction bases left unmatched: 7. The CDR3 contains 16 residues. Germline V gene sequence: CDR1 KGHSH, CDR2 LQKENI. CDR3 loop: CASSPTQGVINEKLFF. In DNA form, the CDR3 reads TGTGCCAGCTCACCAACCCAGGGGGTTATTAATGAAAAACTGTTTTTT.

The rearrangement uses TRBV5-6 and TRBJ2-5; tentatively, D is TRBD1 (6 bases). The germline V and J ends were trimmed by 3 bases and 2 bases, with 8 bases remaining between them. The CDR3 totals 13 residues. Germline lookup yields CDR1 SGHDT and CDR2 YYEEEE. The CDR3 sequence: CASSYRGQETQYF. The CDR3 nucleotides are TGTGCCAGCAGCTATAGGGGGCAAGAGACCCAGTACTTC.

This chain uses TRBV18 with TRBJ2-2, with no clear D. V lost 5 bases, J lost 6 bases, and 13 bases lay in between. Germline CDR1 and CDR2: KGHSH and LQKENI. CDR3 length: 14 amino acids. The CDR3 nucleotides are TGTGCCAGCTCAACGCTAACCCTCCCCGGGGAGCTGTTTTTT. Translation gives CASSTLTLPGELFF.

The table lists this clone with a few counts. This chain links TRBV3-1 (or the pseudogene TRBV3-2) with TRBJ2-2, with D maybe TRBD1 (5 bases). The ends were cut back, 2 bases at V and 7 bases at J, with 8 bases in the middle. The CDR3 length is 13 residues. Germline V gene sequence: CDR1 LGHDT, CDR2 YNNKEL (reference sequence). In DNA, the CDR3 is TGTGCCAGCAGCCAACAAAGGGGCGGGGAGCTGTTTTTT. Its protein is CASSQQRGGELFF.

The rearrangement links TRBV19 to TRBJ1-2, with 11 nucleotides matching TRBD1. CDR3 length: 15 amino acids. Germline lookup yields CDR1 LNHDA and CDR2 SQIVND (reference sequence). The V gene end was trimmed by 7 bases and the J gene end by 7 bases; junction bases not matched to a gene: 11. The CDR3 nucleotides read TGTGCCAGTACCCCAGGACAGGGGGCTTTTTTTGGCTACACCTTC. Encoded protein: CASTPGQGAFFGYTF.

The genes are TRBV3-1 (or the pseudogene TRBV3-2) and TRBJ2-2, with 12 bases matching TRBD1. With 4 bases clipped from V and 5 bases from J, the junction kept 11 bases outside the gene matches. This CDR3 contains 18 residues. CDR1 and CDR2 from the germline V gene are LGHDT and YNNKEL (reference sequence). CDR3 residues: CASSLLGQGAKGTGELFF. In DNA form, the CDR3 reads TGTGCCAGCAGCCTGTTGGGACAGGGGGCAAAAGGGACCGGGGAGCTGTTTTTT.

The V call is TRBV7-2, the J call TRBJ2-2; unclear D gene. V lost 1 base, J lost 1 base, and 4 bases lay in between. Germline V lookup: CDR1 SGHTA, CDR2 FQGNSA. The CDR3 contains 14 residues. The DNA for the CDR3 is TGTGCCAGCAGCTTAGATCGGAACACCGGGGAGCTGTTTTTT. It encodes CASSLDRNTGELFF.

This chain connects TRBV9 to TRBJ2-2; 8 nucleotides align to TRBD2. This CDR3 region has 17 residues. From germline, CDR1 is SGDLS and CDR2 YYNGEE. V was clipped by 3 bases and J by 0 bases; unmatched bases: 7. CDR3 sequence: CASSASPGGTNTGELFF. The CDR3 DNA reads as TGTGCCAGCAGCGCCTCCCCGGGAGGGACGAACACCGGGGAGCTGTTTTTT.

This clone was picked up a small number of times. The chain uses TRBV20-1 and TRBJ2-5; 13 bases agree with TRBD2. CDR3 size: 16 residues. CDR1 DFQATT and CDR2 SNEGSKA come from the germline V gene (reference sequence). V was pared by 3 bases and J by 5 bases, with 9 bases of the junction left unmatched. CDR3: CSASRTSGGAGETQYF. The DNA of the CDR3 is TGCAGTGCTAGTCGCACTAGCGGGGGGGCCGGGGAGACCCAGTACTTC.

This sequence joins TRBV18 and TRBJ1-1; 9 bases match TRBD1. Trimming took 6 bases from V and 5 from J; bases not matched to a gene: 10. CDR1 is KGHSH and CDR2 is LQKENI in the germline V gene. The CDR3 is 15 amino acids. The chain's CDR3 is CASSQKGQGGTEAFF. The CDR3 region has the DNA TGTGCCAGCTCCCAAAAGGGACAGGGCGGGACTGAAGCTTTCTTT.

A note on this clone: This may come from a read error, since a much larger clone is one base off. This chain uses TRBV4-2 with TRBJ1-4; 8 nucleotides align to TRBD1. Germline-derived CDR1 and CDR2 are LGHNA and YNFKEQ. This CDR3 has 17 amino acids. V shed 0 bases, J shed 8 bases, and the junction held 11 bases outside the gene matches. The CDR3 DNA sequence: TGTGCCAGCAGCCAAGAAGGCGGCAGGGGGCGTAAAGAAAAACTGTTTTTT. It codes for CASSQEGGRGRKEKLFF.

This chain links TRBV6-5 with TRBJ2-2, with a possible D match to TRBD2 (6 bases). Trimming took off 8 bases at V and 5 bases at J, with 9 bases between the two ends. Per the germline V gene, CDR1 is MNHEY and CDR2 is SVGAGI. This CDR3 spans 12 amino acids. The CDR3 reads CASRGTTGELFF. CDR3 coding DNA: TGTGCCAGCCGAGGGACTACCGGGGAGCTGTTTTTT.

This sequence joins TRBV27 and TRBJ2-3, with a tentative D call TRBD2 (6 bases). Trimming shortened V by 5 bases and J by 8 bases, and 11 bases separated the two germline ends. The CDR3 runs 12 residues. CDR1 is MNHEY and CDR2 is SMNVEV in the germline V gene (reference sequence). CDR3 sequence: CASSTGLLTQYF. CDR3 sequence (DNA): TGTGCCAGCAGTACGGGACTCCTTACGCAGTATTTT.

The CDR3 nucleotides are TGTGCCAGTACGGGCCGACGGGGGACAGTTAATTCACCCCTCCACTTT. Its translation: CASTGRRGTVNSPLHF. This chain connects TRBV19 to TRBJ1-6, with TRBD1 matching 7 bases. The ends lost 7 bases at V and 6 bases at J; junction bases unmatched: 12. The germline V gene encodes CDR1 LNHDA and CDR2 SQIVND (reference sequence). This CDR3 region has 16 residues.